The 22 T cell receptor beta chains reported below all come from one sample, sequenced in a study of T cells in Graves' hyperthyroidism and ophthalmopathy. RNA transcripts gave rise to amplified TCR beta CDR3 regions. TCR CDR3 regions were first amplified by RT-PCR with HTBI primers. TCRdb ran MiXCR on the multiplex PCR reads and lists one entry per CDR3 protein. The sample consists of some 800,000 distinct CDR3 sequences, around 38% of them appearing once. The material sequenced was blood. Receptors were obtained from a man between 18 and 29 years old with Graves' hyperthyroidism.

This chain connects TRBV4-1 to TRBJ1-6; D is unresolved. This CDR3 contains 13 residues. Per germline, CDR1 MGHRA and CDR2 YSYEKL. Trimming removed 0 bases at V and 9 bases at J, with 6 bases between. The CDR3 DNA reads TGCGCCAGCAGCCAAGAGGTCGTTTCACCCCTCCACTTT. Translated: CASSQEVVSPLHF.

The chain recombines TRBV28 with TRBJ1-5; no definite D call. Looked up from germline, CDR1 is MDHEN and CDR2 is SYDVKM. V gave up 8 bases and J gave up 0 bases, with 8 bases separating them. The CDR3 covers 13 residues. CDR3 in DNA: TGTGCCAGCGGGGATCTTAGCAATCAGCCCCAGCATTTT. It encodes CASGDLSNQPQHF.

This clonotype was recorded once. With a much larger clone just one base away, this may be a read error. The genes are TRBV19 and TRBJ1-5, with 7 bases matching TRBD1. The CDR3 contains 15 residues. The V gene's germline CDR1 is LNHDA and CDR2 SQIVND (reference sequence). V trimming: 7 bases; J trimming: 5 bases; junction bases outside the gene matches: 11. The CDR3 nucleotides read TGTGCCAGTATTGCTTCAGGGGGAATAGATCAGCCCCAGCATTTT. Translation gives CASIASGGIDQPQHF.

This clonotype has only one observation. One base away lies a much larger clone, so this may be a sequencing read error. The V gene is TRBV7-2, the J gene TRBJ1-2, with 8 bases matching TRBD1. CDR3 length: 16 amino acids. Germline CDR1 is SGHTA and CDR2 is FQGNSA. Here the CDR3 DNA reads TGTGCCAGCGGCTTGGACAGGGAGCTACAACCTTGTGGCTACACCTTC. Translated, it gives CASGLDRELQPCGYTF.

This clonotype was seen many times. J is TRBJ1-5 and V is TRBV2; no clear D gene. Germline CDR1 reads SNHLY; CDR2 reads FYNNEI. This CDR3 spans 13 amino acids. The ends were cut back, 2 bases at V and 7 bases at J, with 9 bases in the middle. The CDR3 DNA reads TGTGCCAGCAGTGAAAGGGAGAACCAGCCCCAGCATTTT. It specifies CASSERENQPQHF.

This clonotype was seen a handful of times. At one boundary the junction diverges from the germline segment, which might be a read error. V gene TRBV4-1 combines with J gene TRBJ1-1; 8 nucleotides agree with TRBD1. The CDR3 is 14 amino acids. Germline V gene lookup returns CDR1 MGHRA and CDR2 YSYEKL. The CDR3 DNA sequence: TGTGCCAGCAGCCCCCGAGGGACAGGACTTGAAGCTTTCTTT. Protein: CASSPRGTGLEAFF.

This chain joins TRBV19 and TRBJ1-1; 12 bases align to TRBD1. The CDR3 is 14 amino acids. Trimming took 7 bases from V and 4 from J; bases not matched to a gene: 4. Germline CDR1 LNHDA, CDR2 SQIVND (reference sequence). CDR3 in DNA: TGTGCCAGTAACCGGGGACAGGGGGCCACTGAAGCTTTCTTT. It codes for CASNRGQGATEAFF.

This clonotype was detected only once. This sequence may be a read error, since a much larger clone differs from it by one base. CDR3 nucleotide sequence: TGTGCCAGCAGTCGAGGACTAGCGGGAGGTCAAGAGACCCAGCACTTC. As protein: CASSRGLAGGQETQHF. The chain combines TRBV2 with TRBJ2-5; 14 positions agree with TRBD2. This CDR3 is built from 16 residues. The germline gives CDR1 SNHLY, CDR2 FYNNEI.

The chain links TRBV6-5 to TRBJ1-5, with D tentatively TRBD1 (5 bases). V gave up 0 bases and J gave up 6 bases, with 15 bases separating them. The CDR3 totals 16 residues. Germline CDR1 and CDR2: MNHEY and SVGAGI. This chain's CDR3 is CASSYSGDHKAQPQHF. In DNA, the CDR3 is TGTGCCAGCAGTTACTCGGGGGACCACAAGGCTCAGCCCCAGCATTTT.

In regard to this clonotype: The germline gene is not matched at one end of the junction; a read error may be the cause. The chain recombines TRBV15 with TRBJ1-1, with D possibly being TRBD1 (6 bases). The CDR3 loop spans 17 amino acids. The germline gives CDR1 LNHNV, CDR2 YYDKDF (reference sequence). The CDR3 region is CATSRVGARGQNTEAFF. As DNA, the CDR3 is TGTGCCACCAGCAGAGTTGGGGCGAGGGGACAAAACACTGAAGCCTTCTTT.

This sequence joins TRBV20-1 and TRBJ2-7, with 7 bases that match TRBD2. J was trimmed by 0 bases and V by 0 bases; bases with no gene match: 11. Per germline, CDR1 DFQATT and CDR2 SNEGSKA (reference sequence). CDR3 length: 17 residues. The CDR3 nucleotides are TGCAGTGCTAGAGATTTTGGAGGGCTAGCGGACTCCTACGAGCAGTACTTC. As protein: CSARDFGGLADSYEQYF.

This chain uses TRBV15 with TRBJ2-2; 11 bases agree with TRBD2. Germline CDR1 and CDR2: LNHNV and YYDKDF (reference sequence). J was trimmed by 5 bases and V by 4 bases; bases with no gene match: 15. This CDR3 spans 19 amino acids. The CDR3 nucleotides read TGTGCCACCAGCACCGACCAGGTGAACCGACTAGCGGGGACCGGGGAGCTGTTTTTT. This codes for CATSTDQVNRLAGTGELFF.

The CDR3 coding sequence is TGTGCCAGCAGCCCGATGCAGGAGCCCGGGGAGACCCAGTACTTC. Translation: CASSPMQEPGETQYF. V usage is TRBV12-3 or TRBV12-4 and J usage is TRBJ2-5; D not certain. V was trimmed by 6 bases and J by 5 bases, leaving 19 bases between them. The CDR3 extends over 15 amino acids.

The table lists this clonotype with many counts. The rearrangement joins TRBV7-9 to TRBJ2-7, with a weak D call TRBD1 (5 bases). Germline lookup yields CDR1 SEHNR and CDR2 FQNEAQ (reference sequence). V lost 1 base and J 2 bases, leaving 12 bases between the germline ends. The CDR3 has 15 residues. CDR3 sequence (DNA): TGTGCCAGCAGCTTAGTCCTTGGGGCAACCTACGAGCAGTACTTC. It yields the protein CASSLVLGATYEQYF.

Note on this clonotype: A much larger clone is a single base away; this may be a read error. V gene TRBV29-1 combines with J gene TRBJ2-5; D is uncertain. The CDR3 extends over 10 amino acids. CDR1 is SQVTM, CDR2 ANQGSEA, per germline. The CDR3 DNA is TGCAGTACGTACCAAGGGACCCAGTACTTC. It codes for CSTYQGTQYF. Full variable domain (rest looked up from reference TRBV29-1 and TRBJ2-5): SAVISQKPSRDICQRGTSLTIQCQVDSQVTMMFWYRQQPGQSLTLIATANQGSEATYESGFVIDKFPISRPNLTFSTLTVSNMSPEDSSIYLCSTYQGTQYFGPGTRLLVL.

The chain employs TRBV7-3 and TRBJ1-1; D possibly corresponds to TRBD1 (5 bases). The V end was cut by 6 bases, the J end by 4 bases, with 12 bases between. The CDR3 length is 13 residues. Germline CDR1 reads SGHTA; CDR2 reads FQGTGA. CDR3 sequence reads: CASSPMGPTEAFF. CDR3 nucleotide sequence: TGTGCCAGCAGTCCCATGGGGCCCACTGAAGCTTTCTTT. Based on the CDR3 plus reference TRBV7-3 and TRBJ1-1, the full variable domain is GAGVSQTPSNKVTEKGKYVELRCDPISGHTALYWYRQSLGQGPEFLIYFQGTGAADDSGLPNDRFFAVRPEGSVSTLKIQRTERGDSAVYLCASSPMGPTEAFFGQGTRLTVV.

This clonotype was picked up many times. The chain has TRBV15 and TRBJ1-6, with 9 bases lining up with TRBD1. Germline assignment: CDR1 LNHNV and CDR2 YYDKDF (reference sequence). The ends lost 3 bases at V and 7 bases at J; junction bases unmatched: 7. The CDR3 is 16 amino acids. CDR3 in DNA: TGTGCCACCAGCAGTCGTCCAGGACAGGGGAATTCACCCCTCCACTTT. Protein product: CATSSRPGQGNSPLHF.

The V call is TRBV2, the J call TRBJ1-1; the match to TRBD1 covers 7 bases. The germline V gene has CDR1 SNHLY and CDR2 FYNNEI. The CDR3 spans 14 residues. V was clipped by 6 bases and J by 7 bases; unmatched bases: 11. Here the CDR3 DNA reads TGTGCCAGCAGCACACACAGGGGAGAAAGTGAAGCTTTCTTT. Its protein is CASSTHRGESEAFF.

This clonotype was recorded only once. V usage is TRBV10-3 and J usage is TRBJ1-5; D is unclear. Germline values: CDR1 ENHRY, CDR2 SYGVKD. V gave up 4 bases and J gave up 5 bases, with 15 bases separating them. This CDR3 region has 15 residues. CDR3 amino acids: CAISAQRGRDQPQHF. The CDR3 DNA is TGTGCCATCAGTGCGCAGAGAGGACGGGATCAGCCCCAGCATTTT.

The rearrangement links TRBV29-1 to TRBJ1-1; D unresolved. Deletions cut 6 bases from V and 5 bases from J, with 10 bases between. The germline V gene has CDR1 SQVTM and CDR2 ANQGSEA. The length of the CDR3 is 11 residues. The CDR3 region has the DNA TGCAGCGTGAAGGACGGGACTGAAGCTTTCTTT. Protein: CSVKDGTEAFF.

This chain uses TRBV25-1 with TRBJ1-4; 8 bases map to TRBD1. J lost 8 bases, V lost 3 bases, and 8 bases had no gene match. This CDR3 spans 15 amino acids. CDR1 and CDR2 (germline): MGHDK, SYGVNS. The CDR3 is CASSDAAGGLEKLFF. DNA of the CDR3: TGTGCCAGCAGTGATGCGGCAGGGGGCCTCGAAAAACTGTTTTTT.

This clonotype was observed at least ten times. The V call is TRBV20-1, the J call TRBJ2-7, with TRBD2 as a possible D gene (6 bases). Trimming stripped 6 bases from V and 5 bases from J, with 11 bases between. The CDR3 spans 11 residues. Germline V gene lookup returns CDR1 DFQATT and CDR2 SNEGSKA (reference sequence). DNA for the CDR3: TGCAGTGCGTGGGACTTGGACGAGCAGTACTTC. As protein: CSAWDLDEQYF.